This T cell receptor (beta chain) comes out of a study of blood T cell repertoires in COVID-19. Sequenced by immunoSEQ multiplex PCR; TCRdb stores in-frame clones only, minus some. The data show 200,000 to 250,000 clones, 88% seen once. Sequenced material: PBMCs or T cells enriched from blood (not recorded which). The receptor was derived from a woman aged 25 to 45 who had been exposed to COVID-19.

CDR3 loop: CASSQDQGGTNYGYTF. For the CDR3, the DNA is TGCGCCAGCAGCCAAGATCAGGGAGGGACCAACTATGGCTACACCTTC. The chain uses TRBV4-1 and TRBJ1-2; D may be TRBD1 (5 bases). Germline loops: CDR1 MGHRA, CDR2 YSYEKL. V dropped 0 bases and J dropped 2 bases, with 13 bases sitting between them. The CDR3 sequence is 16 residues long.